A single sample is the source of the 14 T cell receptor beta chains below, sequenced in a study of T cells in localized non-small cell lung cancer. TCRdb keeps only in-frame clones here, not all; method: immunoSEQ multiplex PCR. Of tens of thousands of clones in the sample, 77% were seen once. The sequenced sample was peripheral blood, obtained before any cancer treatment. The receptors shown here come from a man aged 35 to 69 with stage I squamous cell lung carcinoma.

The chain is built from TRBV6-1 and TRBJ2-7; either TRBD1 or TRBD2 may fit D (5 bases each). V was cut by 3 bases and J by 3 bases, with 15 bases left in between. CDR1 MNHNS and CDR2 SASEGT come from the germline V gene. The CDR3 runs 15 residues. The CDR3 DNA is TGTGCCAGCAGTGAGGGACCCCCGACCCACTACGAGCAGTACTTC. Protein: CASSEGPPTHYEQYF.

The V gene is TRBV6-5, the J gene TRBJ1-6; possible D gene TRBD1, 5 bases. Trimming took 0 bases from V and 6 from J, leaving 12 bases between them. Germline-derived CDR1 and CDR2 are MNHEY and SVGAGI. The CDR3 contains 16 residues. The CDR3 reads CASSYSMGVGNSPLHF. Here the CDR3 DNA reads TGTGCCAGCAGTTACTCGATGGGGGTAGGTAATTCACCCCTCCACTTT.

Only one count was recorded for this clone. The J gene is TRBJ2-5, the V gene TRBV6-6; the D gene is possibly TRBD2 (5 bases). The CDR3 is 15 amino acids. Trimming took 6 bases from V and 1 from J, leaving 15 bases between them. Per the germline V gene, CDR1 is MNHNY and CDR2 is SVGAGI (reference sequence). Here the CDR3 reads CASSRGRAGQETQYF. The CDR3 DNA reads TGTGCCAGCAGCCGGGGTAGGGCTGGCCAAGAGACCCAGTACTTC.

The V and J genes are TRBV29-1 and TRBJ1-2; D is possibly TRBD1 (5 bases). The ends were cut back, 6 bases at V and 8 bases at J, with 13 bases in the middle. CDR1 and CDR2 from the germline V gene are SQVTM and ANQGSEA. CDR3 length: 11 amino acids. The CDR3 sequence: CSVPGPSGYTF. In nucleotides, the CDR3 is TGCAGCGTCCCGGGACCCTCAGGCTACACCTTC.

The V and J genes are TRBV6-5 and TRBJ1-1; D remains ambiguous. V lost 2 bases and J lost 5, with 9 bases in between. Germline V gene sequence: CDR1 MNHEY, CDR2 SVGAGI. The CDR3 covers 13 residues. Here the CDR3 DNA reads TGTGCCAGCAGTTACGGTGGCGGGACTGAAGCTTTCTTT. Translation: CASSYGGGTEAFF.

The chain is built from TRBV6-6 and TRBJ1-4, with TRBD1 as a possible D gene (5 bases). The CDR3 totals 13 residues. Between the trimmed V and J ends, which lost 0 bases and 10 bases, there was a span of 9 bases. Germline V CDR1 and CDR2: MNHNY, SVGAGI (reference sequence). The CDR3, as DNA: TGTGCCAGCAGTTACTCGTCCGGGGGAAAACTGTTTTTT. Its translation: CASSYSSGGKLFF.

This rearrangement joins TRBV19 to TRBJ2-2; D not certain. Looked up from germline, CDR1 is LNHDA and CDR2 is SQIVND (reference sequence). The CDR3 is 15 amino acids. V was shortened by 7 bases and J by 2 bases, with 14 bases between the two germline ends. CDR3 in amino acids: CASTPWLENTGELFF. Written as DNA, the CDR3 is TGTGCCAGTACCCCCTGGCTAGAAAACACCGGGGAGCTGTTTTTT.

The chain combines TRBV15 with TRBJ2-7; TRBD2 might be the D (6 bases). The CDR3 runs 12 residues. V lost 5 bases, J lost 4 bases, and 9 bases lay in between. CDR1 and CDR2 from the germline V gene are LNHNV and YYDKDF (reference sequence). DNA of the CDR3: TGTGCCACCAGCGGGACTTCTTACGAGCAGTACTTC. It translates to CATSGTSYEQYF.

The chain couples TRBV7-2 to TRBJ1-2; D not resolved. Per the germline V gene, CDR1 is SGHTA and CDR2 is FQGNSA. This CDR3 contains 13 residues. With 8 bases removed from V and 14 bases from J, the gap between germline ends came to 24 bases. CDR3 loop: CASRYSSVPVKTF. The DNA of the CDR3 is TGTGCCAGCCGTTACTCCTCCGTTCCAGTTAAGACCTTC.

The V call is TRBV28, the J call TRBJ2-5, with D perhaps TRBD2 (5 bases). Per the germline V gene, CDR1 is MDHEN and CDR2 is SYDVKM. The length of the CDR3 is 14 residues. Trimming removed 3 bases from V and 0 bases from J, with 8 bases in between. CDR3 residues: CASSLAGDQETQYF. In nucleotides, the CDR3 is TGTGCCAGCAGTTTGGCCGGGGACCAAGAGACCCAGTACTTC.

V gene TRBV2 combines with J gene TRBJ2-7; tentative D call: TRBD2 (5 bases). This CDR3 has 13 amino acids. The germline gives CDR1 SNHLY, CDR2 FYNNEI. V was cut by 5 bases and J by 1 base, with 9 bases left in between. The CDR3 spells CASSRELSYEQYF. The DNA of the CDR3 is TGTGCCAGCAGTAGGGAGTTGTCCTACGAGCAGTACTTC.

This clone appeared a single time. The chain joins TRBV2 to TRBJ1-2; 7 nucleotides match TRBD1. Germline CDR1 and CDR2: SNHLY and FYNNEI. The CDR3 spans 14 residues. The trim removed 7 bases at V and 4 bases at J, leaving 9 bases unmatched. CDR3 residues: CASKGDSVPYGYTF. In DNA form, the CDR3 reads TGTGCCAGCAAGGGGGACAGTGTCCCCTATGGCTACACCTTC.

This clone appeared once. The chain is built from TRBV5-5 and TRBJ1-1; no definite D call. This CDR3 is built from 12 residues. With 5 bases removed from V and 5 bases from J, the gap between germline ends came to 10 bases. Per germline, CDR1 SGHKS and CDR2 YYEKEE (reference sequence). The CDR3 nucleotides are TGTGCCAGCAGGTTCGTAGAGACTGAAGCTTTCTTT. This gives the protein CASRFVETEAFF.

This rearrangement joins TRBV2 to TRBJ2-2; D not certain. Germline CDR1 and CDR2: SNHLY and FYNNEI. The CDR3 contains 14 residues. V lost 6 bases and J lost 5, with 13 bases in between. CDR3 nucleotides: TGTGCCAGCAGCATTAAACTTGCTACCGGGGAGCTGTTTTTT. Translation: CASSIKLATGELFF.